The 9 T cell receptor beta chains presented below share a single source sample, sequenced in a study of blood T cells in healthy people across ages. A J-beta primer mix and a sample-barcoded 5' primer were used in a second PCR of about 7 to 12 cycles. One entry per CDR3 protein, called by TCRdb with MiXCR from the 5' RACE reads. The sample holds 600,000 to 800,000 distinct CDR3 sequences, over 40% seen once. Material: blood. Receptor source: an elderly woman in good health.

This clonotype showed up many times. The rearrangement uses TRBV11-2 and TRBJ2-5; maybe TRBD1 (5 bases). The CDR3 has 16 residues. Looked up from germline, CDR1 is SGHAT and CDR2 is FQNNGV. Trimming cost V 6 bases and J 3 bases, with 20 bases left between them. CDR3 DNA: TGTGCCAGCAGTATTGACAGAGGTCTTGCAAAAGAGACCCAGTACTTC. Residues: CASSIDRGLAKETQYF.

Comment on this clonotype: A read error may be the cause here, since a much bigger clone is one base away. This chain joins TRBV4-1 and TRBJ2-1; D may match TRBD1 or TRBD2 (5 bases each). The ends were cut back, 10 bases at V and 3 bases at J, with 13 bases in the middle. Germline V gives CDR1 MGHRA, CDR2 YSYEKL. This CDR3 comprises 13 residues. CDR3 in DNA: TGCGCCACCACGGGGCCACTCTACAATGAGCAGTTCTTC. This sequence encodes CATTGPLYNEQFF.

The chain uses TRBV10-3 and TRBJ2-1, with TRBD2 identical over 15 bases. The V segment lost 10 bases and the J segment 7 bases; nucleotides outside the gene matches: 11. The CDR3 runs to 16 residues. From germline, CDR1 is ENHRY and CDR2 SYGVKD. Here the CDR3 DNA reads TGTGCCAACAGCCGGGGACTAGCGGGAGGAGAGAATGAGCAGTTCTTC. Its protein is CANSRGLAGGENEQFF.

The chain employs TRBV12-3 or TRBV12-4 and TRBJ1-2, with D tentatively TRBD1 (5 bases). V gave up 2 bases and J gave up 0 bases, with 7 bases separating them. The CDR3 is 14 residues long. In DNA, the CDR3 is TGTGCCAGCAGTTTAAGGGGAGCTAACTATGGCTACACCTTC. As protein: CASSLRGANYGYTF.

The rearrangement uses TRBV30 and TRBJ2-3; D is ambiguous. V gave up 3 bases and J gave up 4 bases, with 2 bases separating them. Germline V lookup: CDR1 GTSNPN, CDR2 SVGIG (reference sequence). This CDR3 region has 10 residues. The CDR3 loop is CAWRADTQYF. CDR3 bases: TGTGCCTGGAGGGCAGATACGCAGTATTTT. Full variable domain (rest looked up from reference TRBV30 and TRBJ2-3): SQTIHQWPATLVQPVGSPLSLECTVEGTSNPNLYWYRQAAGRGLQLLFYSVGIGQISSEVPQNLSASRPQDRQFILSSKKLLLSDSGFYLCAWRADTQYFGPGTRLTVL.

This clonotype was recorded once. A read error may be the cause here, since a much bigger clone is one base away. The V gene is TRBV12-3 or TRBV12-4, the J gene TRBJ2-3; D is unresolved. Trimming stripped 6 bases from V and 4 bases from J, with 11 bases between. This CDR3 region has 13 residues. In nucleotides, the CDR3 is TGTGCCAGCAGCACCACAAGGTCAGATACGCAGTATTTT. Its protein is CASSTTRSDTQYF.

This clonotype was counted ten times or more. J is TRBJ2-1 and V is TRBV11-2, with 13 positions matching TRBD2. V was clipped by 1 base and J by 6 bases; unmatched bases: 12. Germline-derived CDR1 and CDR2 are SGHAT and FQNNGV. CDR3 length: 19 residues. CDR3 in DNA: TGTGCCAGCAGCTTAGCTCTAACTAGCGGGAGGGGGTTAGGCAATGAGCAGTTCTTC. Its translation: CASSLALTSGRGLGNEQFF. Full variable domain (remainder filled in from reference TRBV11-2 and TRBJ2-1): EAGVAQSPRYKIIEKRQSVAFWCNPISGHATLYWYQQILGQGPKLLIQFQNNGVVDDSQLPKDRFSAERLKGVDSTLKIQPAKLEDSAVYLCASSLALTSGRGLGNEQFFGPGTRLTVL.

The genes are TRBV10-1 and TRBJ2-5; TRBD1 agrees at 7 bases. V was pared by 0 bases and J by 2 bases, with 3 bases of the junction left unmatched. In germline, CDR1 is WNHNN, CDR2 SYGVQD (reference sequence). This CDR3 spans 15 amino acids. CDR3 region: CASSESRGQQETQYF. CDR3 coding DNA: TGCGCCAGCAGTGAGTCGAGGGGACAGCAAGAGACCCAGTACTTC.

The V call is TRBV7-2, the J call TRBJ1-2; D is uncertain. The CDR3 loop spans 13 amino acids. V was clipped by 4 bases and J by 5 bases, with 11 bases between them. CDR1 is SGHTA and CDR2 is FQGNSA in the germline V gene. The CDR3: CASSSLFQYGYTF. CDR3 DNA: TGTGCCAGCAGCTCGTTGTTTCAATATGGCTACACCTTC.